This TCR beta chain was captured in a study of blood T cell repertoires in COVID-19. The CDR3 contains 18 residues. Trimming took 0 bases from V and 4 from J; bases not matched to a gene: 12. Germline lookup yields CDR1 KGHSY and CDR2 FQNENV. As originally analysed: For nucleated cells, counts were estimated from reference gene primer amplification. Generated by immunoSEQ multiplex PCR, the TCRdb table keeps only in-frame clones and is missing some. Clone size and the V and J calls come from that table; the DNA yielded D and trimming. The table has a few hundred thousand clones, about 90% seen once. The clonotype was recovered from a woman in her twenties or thirties with COVID-19, enrolled during active disease. The chain couples TRBV16 to TRBJ1-2; 9 bases match TRBD1. The sample taken for sequencing was peripheral blood. The CDR3: CASSQSAADRGWGYGYTF. CDR3 sequence (DNA): TGTGCCAGCAGCCAATCTGCGGCGGACAGGGGATGGGGCTATGGCTACACCTTC.